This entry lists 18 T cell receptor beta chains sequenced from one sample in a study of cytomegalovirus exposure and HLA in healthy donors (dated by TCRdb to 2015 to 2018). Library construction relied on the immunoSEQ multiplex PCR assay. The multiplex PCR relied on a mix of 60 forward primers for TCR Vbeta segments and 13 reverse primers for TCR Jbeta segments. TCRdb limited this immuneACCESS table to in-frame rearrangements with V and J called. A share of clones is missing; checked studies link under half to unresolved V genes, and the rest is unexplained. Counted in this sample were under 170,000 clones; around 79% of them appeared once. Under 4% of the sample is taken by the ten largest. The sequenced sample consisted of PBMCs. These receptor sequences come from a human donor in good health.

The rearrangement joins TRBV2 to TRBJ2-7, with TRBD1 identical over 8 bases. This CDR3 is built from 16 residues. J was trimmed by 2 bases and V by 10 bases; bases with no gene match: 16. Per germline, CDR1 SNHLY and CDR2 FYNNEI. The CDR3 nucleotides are TGTGCCACTCGCCCAGGGGGCGGGATAAAACCCTACGAGCAGTACTTC. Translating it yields CATRPGGGIKPYEQYF.

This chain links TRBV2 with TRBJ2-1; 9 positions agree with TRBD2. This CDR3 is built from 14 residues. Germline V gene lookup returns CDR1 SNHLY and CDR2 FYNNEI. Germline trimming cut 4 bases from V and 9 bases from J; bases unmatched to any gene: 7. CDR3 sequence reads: CASSGFGGRVEQFF. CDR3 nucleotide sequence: TGTGCCAGCAGTGGCTTCGGCGGGAGGGTTGAGCAGTTCTTC.

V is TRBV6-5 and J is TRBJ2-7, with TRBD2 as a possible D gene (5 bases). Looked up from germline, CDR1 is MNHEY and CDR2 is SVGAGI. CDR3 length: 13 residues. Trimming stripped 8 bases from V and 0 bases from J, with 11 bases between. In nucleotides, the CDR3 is TGTGCCAGCGGGAGAAGCGCCTCCTACGAGCAGTACTTC. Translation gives CASGRSASYEQYF.

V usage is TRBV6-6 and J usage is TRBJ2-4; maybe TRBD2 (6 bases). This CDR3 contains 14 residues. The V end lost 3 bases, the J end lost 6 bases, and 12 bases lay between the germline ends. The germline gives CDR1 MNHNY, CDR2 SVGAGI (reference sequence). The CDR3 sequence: CASSYNRRGNIQYF. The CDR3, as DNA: TGTGCCAGCAGTTATAATAGGCGGGGAAACATTCAGTACTTC.

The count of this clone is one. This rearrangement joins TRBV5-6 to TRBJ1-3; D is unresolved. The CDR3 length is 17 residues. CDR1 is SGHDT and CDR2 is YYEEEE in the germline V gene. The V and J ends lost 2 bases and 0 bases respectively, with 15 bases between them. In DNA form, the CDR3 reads TGTGCCAGCAGCTTCATTAAACGTCTTAGCTCTGGAAACACCATATATTTT. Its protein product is CASSFIKRLSSGNTIYF.

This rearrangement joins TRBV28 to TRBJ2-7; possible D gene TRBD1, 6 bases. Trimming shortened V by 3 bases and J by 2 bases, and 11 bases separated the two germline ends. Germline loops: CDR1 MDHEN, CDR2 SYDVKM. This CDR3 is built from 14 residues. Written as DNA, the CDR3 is TGTGCCAGCAGTTTGGGGGCCGGGCCCTACGAGCAGTACTTC. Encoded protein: CASSLGAGPYEQYF.

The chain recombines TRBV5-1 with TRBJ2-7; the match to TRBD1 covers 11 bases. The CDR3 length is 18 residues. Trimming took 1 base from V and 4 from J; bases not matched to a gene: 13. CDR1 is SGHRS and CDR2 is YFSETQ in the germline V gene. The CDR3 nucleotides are TGCGCCAGCAGCTTGTTACCCACCGGGACAGGGGGATCTTACGAGCAGTACTTC. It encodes CASSLLPTGTGGSYEQYF.

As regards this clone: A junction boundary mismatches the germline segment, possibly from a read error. CDR3 bases: TGTGCCAGCAGTCGAGGACAGGGCCGGAACTTC. Its protein is CASSRGQGRNF. J is TRBJ2-7 and V is TRBV28, with TRBD1 identical over 8 bases. Germline V gene sequence: CDR1 MDHEN, CDR2 SYDVKM. The length of the CDR3 is 11 residues.

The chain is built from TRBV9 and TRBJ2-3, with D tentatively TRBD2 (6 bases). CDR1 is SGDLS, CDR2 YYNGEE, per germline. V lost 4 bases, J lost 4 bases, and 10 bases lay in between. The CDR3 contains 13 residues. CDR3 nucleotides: TGTGCCAGCAGCACCCGACTAGCAGATACGCAGTATTTT. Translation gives CASSTRLADTQYF.

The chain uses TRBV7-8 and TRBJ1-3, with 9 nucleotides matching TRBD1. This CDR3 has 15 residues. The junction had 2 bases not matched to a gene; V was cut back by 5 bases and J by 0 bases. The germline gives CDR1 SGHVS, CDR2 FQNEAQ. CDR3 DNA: TGTGCCAGCAGCCGGACAGGGGACTCTGGAAACACCATATATTTT. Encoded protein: CASSRTGDSGNTIYF. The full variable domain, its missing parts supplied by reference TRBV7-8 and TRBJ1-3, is GAGVSQSPRYKVAKRGQDVALRCDPISGHVSLFWYQQALGQGPEFLTYFQNEAQLDKSGLPSDRFFAERPEGSVSTLKIQRTQQEDSAVYLCASSRTGDSGNTIYFGEGSWLTVV.

The chain's CDR3 is CASSGSGGDYEQYF. The CDR3 DNA reads TGTGCCAGCAGCGGGAGCGGGGGTGATTACGAGCAGTACTTC. The rearrangement joins TRBV9 to TRBJ2-7; 8 nucleotides align to TRBD2. The germline gives CDR1 SGDLS, CDR2 YYNGEE. Losses at the gene ends were 3 bases for V and 4 bases for J; bases not matched to a gene: 6. The CDR3 consists of 14 residues.

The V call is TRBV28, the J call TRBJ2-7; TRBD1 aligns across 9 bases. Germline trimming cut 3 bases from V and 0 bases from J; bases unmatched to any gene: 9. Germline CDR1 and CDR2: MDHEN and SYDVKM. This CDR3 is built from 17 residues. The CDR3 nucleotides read TGTGCCAGCAGTTTGGATACCGGGACAGGGAGCTCCTACGAGCAGTACTTC. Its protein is CASSLDTGTGSSYEQYF.

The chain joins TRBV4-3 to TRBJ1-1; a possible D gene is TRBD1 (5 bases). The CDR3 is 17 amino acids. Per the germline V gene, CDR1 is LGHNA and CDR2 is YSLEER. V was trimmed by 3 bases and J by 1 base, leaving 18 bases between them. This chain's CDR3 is CASSQVPPGGGNTEAFF. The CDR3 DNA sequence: TGCGCCAGCAGCCAGGTACCTCCCGGGGGGGGGAACACTGAAGCTTTCTTT.

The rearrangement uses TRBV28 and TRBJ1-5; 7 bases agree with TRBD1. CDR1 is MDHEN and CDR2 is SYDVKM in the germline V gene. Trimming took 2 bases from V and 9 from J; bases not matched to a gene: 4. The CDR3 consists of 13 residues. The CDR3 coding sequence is TGTGCCAGCAGTTTAACAGGGGTCGGGCCCCAGCATTTT. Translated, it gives CASSLTGVGPQHF. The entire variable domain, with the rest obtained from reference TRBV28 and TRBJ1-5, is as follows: DVKVTQSSRYLVKRTGEKVFLECVQDMDHENMFWYRQDPGLGLRLIYFSYDVKMKEKGDIPEGYSVSREKKERFSLILESASTNQTSMYLCASSLTGVGPQHFGDGTRLSIL.

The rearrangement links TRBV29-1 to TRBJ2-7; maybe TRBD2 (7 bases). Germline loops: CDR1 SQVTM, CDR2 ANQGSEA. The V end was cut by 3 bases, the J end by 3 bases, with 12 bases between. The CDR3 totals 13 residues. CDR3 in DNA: TGCAGCGTTGAGGGGGGGCGCGACTACGAGCAGTACTTC. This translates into CSVEGGRDYEQYF.

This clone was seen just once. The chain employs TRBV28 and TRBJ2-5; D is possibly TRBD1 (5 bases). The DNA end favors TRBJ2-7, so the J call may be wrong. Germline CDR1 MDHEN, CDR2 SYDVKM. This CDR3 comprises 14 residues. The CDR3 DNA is TGTGCCAGCTGGGAATCTTCGGCAGGGAACGAGCAGTACTTC. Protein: CASWESSAGNEQYF.

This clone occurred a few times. The CDR3: CASSHSRGAGLNEQFF. The DNA for the CDR3 is TGTGCCAGCAGTCATTCGCGGGGGGCGGGGTTAAATGAGCAGTTCTTC. This chain joins TRBV5-5 and TRBJ2-1; 8 nucleotides align to TRBD2. The length of the CDR3 is 16 residues. With V trimmed by 5 bases and J by 7 bases, 14 bases remained unmatched. The germline gives CDR1 SGHKS, CDR2 YYEKEE (reference sequence). The full variable domain, completed using reference TRBV5-5 and TRBJ2-1, is DAGVTQSPTHLIKTRGQQVTLRCSPISGHKSVSWYQQVLGQGPQFIFQYYEKEERGRGNFPDRFSARQFPNYSSELNVNALLLGDSALYLCASSHSRGAGLNEQFFGPGTRLTVL.

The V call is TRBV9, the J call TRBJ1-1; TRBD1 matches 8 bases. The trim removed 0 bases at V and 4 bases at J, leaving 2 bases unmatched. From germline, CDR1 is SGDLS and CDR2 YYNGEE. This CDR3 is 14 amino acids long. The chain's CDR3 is CASSVAGQGTEAFF. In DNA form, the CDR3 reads TGTGCCAGCAGCGTAGCCGGACAGGGCACTGAAGCTTTCTTT.